The T cell receptor beta chain described here comes from a study of blood T cell repertoires in COVID-19. Clones were sequenced by immunoSEQ multiplex PCR, and TCRdb holds only the in-frame ones, with some missing. The sample lists 350,000 to 450,000 clones; over 75% were seen once. Participant ages covered roughly 18 to 89 years across 20 to 30 US areas. Categorization into cohorts depended on clinical history that participants reported. V dropped 4 bases and J dropped 2 bases, with 11 bases sitting between them. From germline, CDR1 is LGHDT and CDR2 YNNKEL (reference sequence). This CDR3 has 15 residues.

The chain combines TRBV3-1 (or the pseudogene TRBV3-2) with TRBJ2-2, with D tentatively TRBD1 (5 bases). The sequence came from a woman aged 18-29 years who had been exposed to COVID-19. Sequencing was done on a sample of PBMCs or T cells enriched from blood (not recorded which). CDR3: CASSPWGGNTGELFF. The CDR3 nucleotides are TGTGCCAGCAGCCCGTGGGGCGGCAACACCGGGGAGCTGTTTTTT.